What follows are 9 T cell receptor beta chains derived from one specimen sequenced in a study of blood T cell repertoires in COVID-19. Data came from immunoSEQ multiplex PCR; TCRdb stores just in-frame clones and leaves some out. The sample lists just over 300,000 clones, approximately 84% occurring once. The sequenced sample was PBMCs or T cells enriched from blood (not recorded which). These receptors came from a young man who had recovered from COVID-19.

This sequence joins TRBV7-9 and TRBJ2-4; TRBD2 matches 8 bases. In germline, CDR1 is SEHNR, CDR2 FQNEAQ (reference sequence). This CDR3 region has 17 residues. After removal of 1 base from V and 3 bases from J, the junction contained 8 bases not matched to a gene. CDR3 protein: CASSLGFSGTSKNIQYF. Here the CDR3 DNA reads TGTGCCAGCAGCTTAGGATTTAGTGGGACTAGCAAAAACATTCAGTACTTC.

Notes on this clone: This CDR3 is also generated by other DNA sequences in the sample. The chain carries TRBV5-1 and TRBJ2-7; tentative D call: TRBD2 (5 bases). The CDR3 loop spans 14 amino acids. Per germline, CDR1 SGHRS and CDR2 YFSETQ. V was trimmed by 1 base and J by 0 bases, leaving 8 bases between them. CDR3 sequence: CASSLSGSSYEQYF. The CDR3 DNA sequence: TGCGCCAGCAGCTTGAGCGGCAGCTCCTACGAGCAGTACTTC.

The genes are TRBV27 and TRBJ2-1; weak D call: TRBD2 (6 bases). Between the trimmed V and J ends, which lost 5 bases and 8 bases, there was a span of 10 bases. This CDR3 is 12 amino acids long. Per germline, CDR1 MNHEY and CDR2 SMNVEV (reference sequence). The CDR3 sequence: CASSLRRDEQFF. The CDR3 bases are TGTGCCAGCAGTCTGAGGAGGGATGAGCAGTTCTTC.

The sample holds one count of this clone. The chain joins TRBV11-2 to TRBJ2-1; D not resolved. Looked up from germline, CDR1 is SGHAT and CDR2 is FQNNGV. Deletions cut 5 bases from V and 4 bases from J, with 6 bases between. The CDR3 loop spans 12 amino acids. The CDR3 coding sequence is TGTGCCAGCAGCCCTTCTTACAATGAGCAGTTCTTC. This codes for CASSPSYNEQFF.

This chain uses TRBV30 with TRBJ1-1; the D gene is possibly TRBD1 (5 bases). The CDR3 loop spans 15 amino acids. The germline V gene encodes CDR1 GTSNPN and CDR2 SVGIG (reference sequence). Trimming left V 3 bases short and J 0 bases short, with 14 bases between. The chain's CDR3 is CAWRPPGLLNTEAFF. The CDR3 DNA reads as TGTGCCTGGAGGCCCCCGGGACTGCTGAACACTGAAGCTTTCTTT.

This chain connects TRBV3-1 (or the pseudogene TRBV3-2) to TRBJ1-3; TRBD1 is a possible D gene (5 bases). The CDR3 has 14 amino acids. V was shortened by 5 bases and J by 4 bases, with 12 bases between the two germline ends. Germline V gives CDR1 LGHDT, CDR2 YNNKEL (reference sequence). The CDR3 nucleotides are TGTGCCAGCAGCTACAGGTCGGTCGGAAACACCATATATTTT. Protein product: CASSYRSVGNTIYF.

The J gene is TRBJ2-1, the V gene TRBV19; perhaps TRBD2 as D (5 bases). The V end lost 2 bases, the J end lost 0 bases, and 14 bases lay between the germline ends. This CDR3 contains 17 residues. Per germline, CDR1 LNHDA and CDR2 SQIVND (reference sequence). The CDR3 DNA follows: TGTGCCAGTAGTATACTCCGGCGGGCAACCTCCTACAATGAGCAGTTCTTC. This sequence encodes CASSILRRATSYNEQFF.

The chain employs TRBV5-1 and TRBJ1-4; TRBD1 is a possible D gene (5 bases). There are 16 residues in the CDR3. Germline assignment: CDR1 SGHRS and CDR2 YFSETQ. The V and J ends lost 0 bases and 7 bases respectively, with 16 bases between them. CDR3 nucleotides: TGCGCCAGCAGCTTGGCCTTGGGGCTGGAGGGTGAAAAACTGTTTTTT. The encoded protein is CASSLALGLEGEKLFF.

The rearrangement links TRBV19 to TRBJ1-6; unclear D gene. Trimming removed 1 base at V and 3 bases at J, with 13 bases between. The CDR3 loop spans 17 amino acids. Germline CDR1 reads LNHDA; CDR2 reads SQIVND (reference sequence). CDR3 loop: CASSIGPVSGYNSPLHF. The DNA for the CDR3 is TGTGCCAGTAGTATAGGCCCCGTATCCGGCTATAATTCACCCCTCCACTTT.